This T cell receptor beta chain was recovered during a study of shared T cell receptors in the human thymus. The data were produced by immunoSEQ multiplex PCR, yet TCRdb's version contains in-frame clones alone and is incomplete. The sample yields more than 550,000 clones, around 87% seen once. CDR3 length: 12 amino acids. Germline CDR1 and CDR2: MNHEY and SVGAGI. V was clipped by 4 bases and J by 15 bases, with 16 bases between them. These records were also assigned to another study, of human thymus T cells. From that study: The donors were infants in Finland with congenital heart defects, otherwise immunologically healthy. Thymus tissue was removed during corrective cardiac surgery. In unrelated individuals, thymic repertoires overlapped highly, according to related research.

The sequence was obtained from a boy in the first two years of life with a congenital heart defect. The specimen was thymocytes. J is TRBJ2-1 and V is TRBV6-5; D might be TRBD2 (6 bases). CDR3 protein: CASSSLAGRRFF. The CDR3 DNA is TGTGCCAGCAGTTCACTAGCAGGCCGGAGGTTCTTC.